Below, 2 T cell receptor beta chains from the same sample are listed, as sequenced in a study of blood T cell repertoires in COVID-19. TCRdb's table, derived via immunoSEQ multiplex PCR, lists solely in-frame clones and lacks some. The sample lists approximately 190,000 clones, more than 70% occurring once. The specimen sequenced was peripheral blood. Receptors originate from a woman in her 40s who had recovered from COVID-19.

In DNA, the CDR3 is TGTGCCAGCTCATCGCAAGACGCAGGGATTGGGGGAAACACCATATATTTT. This codes for CASSSQDAGIGGNTIYF. The chain joins TRBV18 to TRBJ1-3; a possible D gene is TRBD1 (5 bases). Per germline, CDR1 KGHSH and CDR2 LQKENI. With 5 bases removed from V and 4 bases from J, the gap between germline ends came to 21 bases. The CDR3 runs 17 residues.

V usage is TRBV28 and J usage is TRBJ1-2; no firm D call. The CDR3 runs to 13 residues. Trimming shortened V by 3 bases and J by 3 bases, and 8 bases separated the two germline ends. Germline values: CDR1 MDHEN, CDR2 SYDVKM. The CDR3 DNA reads TGTGCCAGCAGTTTTCAAGAGGACTATGGCTACACCTTC. It translates to CASSFQEDYGYTF.